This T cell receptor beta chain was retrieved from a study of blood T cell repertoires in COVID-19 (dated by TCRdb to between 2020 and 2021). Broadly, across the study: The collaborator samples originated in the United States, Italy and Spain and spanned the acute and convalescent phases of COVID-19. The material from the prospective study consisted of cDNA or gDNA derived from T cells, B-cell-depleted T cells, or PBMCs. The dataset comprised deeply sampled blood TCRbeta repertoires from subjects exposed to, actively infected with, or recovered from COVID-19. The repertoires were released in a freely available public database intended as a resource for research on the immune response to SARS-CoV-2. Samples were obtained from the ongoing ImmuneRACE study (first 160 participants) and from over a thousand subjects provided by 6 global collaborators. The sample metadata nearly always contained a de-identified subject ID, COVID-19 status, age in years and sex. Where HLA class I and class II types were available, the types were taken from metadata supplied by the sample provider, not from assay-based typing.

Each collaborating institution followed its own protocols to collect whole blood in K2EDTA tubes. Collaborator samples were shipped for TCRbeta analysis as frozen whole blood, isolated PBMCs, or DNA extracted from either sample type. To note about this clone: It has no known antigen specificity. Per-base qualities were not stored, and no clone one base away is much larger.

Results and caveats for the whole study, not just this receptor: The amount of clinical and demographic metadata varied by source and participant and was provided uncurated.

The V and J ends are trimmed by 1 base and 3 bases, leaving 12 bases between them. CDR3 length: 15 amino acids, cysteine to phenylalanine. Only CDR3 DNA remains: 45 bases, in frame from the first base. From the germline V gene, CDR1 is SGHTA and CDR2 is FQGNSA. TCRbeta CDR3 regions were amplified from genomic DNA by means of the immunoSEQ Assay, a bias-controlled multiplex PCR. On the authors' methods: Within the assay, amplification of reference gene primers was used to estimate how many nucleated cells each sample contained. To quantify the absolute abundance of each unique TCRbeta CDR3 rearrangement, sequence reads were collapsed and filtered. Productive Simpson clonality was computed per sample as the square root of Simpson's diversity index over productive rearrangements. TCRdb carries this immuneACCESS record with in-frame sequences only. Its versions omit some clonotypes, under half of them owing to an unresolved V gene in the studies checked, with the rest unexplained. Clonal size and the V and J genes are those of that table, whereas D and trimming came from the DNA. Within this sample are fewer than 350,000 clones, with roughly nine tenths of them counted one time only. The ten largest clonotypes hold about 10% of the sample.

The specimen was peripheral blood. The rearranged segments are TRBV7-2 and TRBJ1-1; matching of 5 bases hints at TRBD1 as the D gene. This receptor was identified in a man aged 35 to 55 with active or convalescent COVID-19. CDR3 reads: CASSLVAGADTEAFF. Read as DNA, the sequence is TGTGCCAGCAGCTTAGTAGCTGGGGCTGACACTGAAGCTTTCTTT.